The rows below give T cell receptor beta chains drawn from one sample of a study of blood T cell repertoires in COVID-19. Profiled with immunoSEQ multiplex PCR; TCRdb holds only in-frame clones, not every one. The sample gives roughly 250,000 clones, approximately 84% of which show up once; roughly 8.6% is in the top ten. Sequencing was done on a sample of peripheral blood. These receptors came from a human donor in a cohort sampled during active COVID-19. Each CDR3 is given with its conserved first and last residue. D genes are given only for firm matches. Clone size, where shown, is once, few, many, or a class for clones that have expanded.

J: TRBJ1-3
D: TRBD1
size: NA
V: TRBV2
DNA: TGTGCCAGCAGTGAAGAGGGGGCTGGTGGAAACACCATATATTTT
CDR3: CASSEEGAGGNTIYF

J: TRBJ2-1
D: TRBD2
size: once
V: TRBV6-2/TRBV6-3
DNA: TGTGCCAGCAGTTACGTCAGCGGGGGTACCTCAGAGCAGTTCTTC
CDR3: CASSYVSGGTSEQFF

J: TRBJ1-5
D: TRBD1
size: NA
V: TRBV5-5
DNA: TGTGCCAGCAGCTTGGGAGGGGGCGGAGGTCAGCCCCAGCATTTT
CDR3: CASSLGGGGGQPQHF

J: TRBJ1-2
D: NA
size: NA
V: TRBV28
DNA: TGTGCCAGCACCGTTACAGGGTTTGCTTATGGCTACACCTTC
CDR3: CASTVTGFAYGYTF

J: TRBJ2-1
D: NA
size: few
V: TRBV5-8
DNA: TGTGCCAGCAGCTTGGCTGGGCTCAGCTCCTACAATGAGCAGTTCTTC
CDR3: CASSLAGLSSYNEQFF

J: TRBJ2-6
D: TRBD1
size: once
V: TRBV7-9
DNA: TGTGCCAGCAGCCCCTGGACAGGGAGCTGGACGAAGGGGGCCAACGTCCTGACTTTC
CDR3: CASSPWTGSWTKGANVLTF

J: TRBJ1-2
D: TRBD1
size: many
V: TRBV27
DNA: TGTGCCAGCAGTTACGGGACAGGGAGTGGCTACACCTTC
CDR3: CASSYGTGSGYTF

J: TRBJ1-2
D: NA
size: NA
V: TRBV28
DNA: TGTGCCACCACTCCTGGACAGCCCTATGGCTACACCTTC
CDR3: CATTPGQPYGYTF

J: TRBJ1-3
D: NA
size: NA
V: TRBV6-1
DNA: TGTGCCAGCAGTGCTCGGACAGCTCTGAGCTCTGGAAACACCATATATTTT
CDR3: CASSARTALSSGNTIYF

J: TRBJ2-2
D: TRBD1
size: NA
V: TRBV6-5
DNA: TGTGCCAGCAGTTTATTGAGGGGACAGGGACCCGGGGAGCTGTTTTTT
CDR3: CASSLLRGQGPGELFF

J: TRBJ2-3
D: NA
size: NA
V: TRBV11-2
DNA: TGTGCCAGCAGCTTGACCGGGGGAAGGTTCACAGATACGCAGTATTTT
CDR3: CASSLTGGRFTDTQYF

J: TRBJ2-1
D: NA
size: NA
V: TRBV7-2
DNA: TGTGCCAGCAGCCACTGGAGGCCACCCTATGAGCAGTTCTTC
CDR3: CASSHWRPPYEQFF

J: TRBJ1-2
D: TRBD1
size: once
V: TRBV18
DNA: TGTGCCAGCTCACCGGACAGGTGGGATGGCTACACCTTC
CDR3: CASSPDRWDGYTF

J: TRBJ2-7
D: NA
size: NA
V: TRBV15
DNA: TGTGCCACCAGCAGATCGGGATTGTCGGACGGCTCCTACGAGCAGTACTTC
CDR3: CATSRSGLSDGSYEQYF

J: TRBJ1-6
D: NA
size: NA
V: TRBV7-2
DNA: TGTGCCAGCAGCTCACAGGTTGTCACATCACCCCTCCACTTT
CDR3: CASSSQVVTSPLHF

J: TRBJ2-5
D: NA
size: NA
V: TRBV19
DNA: TGTGCCAGTAGACAGGGAATAGGAGAGACCCAGTACTTC
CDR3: CASRQGIGETQYF

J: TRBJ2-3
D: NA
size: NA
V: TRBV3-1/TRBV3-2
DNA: TGTGCCAGCAGCCCCTCTGAGGTTACGCAGTATTTT
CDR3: CASSPSEVTQYF

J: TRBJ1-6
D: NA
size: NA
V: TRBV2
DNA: TGTGCCACGCGTTTCGGGACACCGGGGGGGGCCCTCCACTTT
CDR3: CATRFGTPGGALHF

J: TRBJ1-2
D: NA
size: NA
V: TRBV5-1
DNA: TGCGCCAGCAGCTTGGACGGTAGGACTCAGGGGACCTATGGCTACACCTTC
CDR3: CASSLDGRTQGTYGYTF

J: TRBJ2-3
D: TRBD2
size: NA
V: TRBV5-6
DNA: TGTGCCAGCAGCTTGGTGGGACTAGCGGCAGATACGCAGTATTTT
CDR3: CASSLVGLAADTQYF